This entry lists 21 T cell receptor beta chains sequenced from one sample in a study of blood T cell repertoires in COVID-19. Only in-frame clones appear in the TCRdb table, and some are missing; sequencing was by immunoSEQ multiplex PCR. The table has about 140,000 clones, approximately 80% seen once. The sample was PBMCs or T cells enriched from blood (not recorded which). The origin of the receptors is a woman aged 18-35 years who had been exposed to COVID-19.

The CDR3 nucleotides read TGTGCCAGCAGTTTCGACAGGGGTGGGTATGGCTACACCTTC. It translates to CASSFDRGGYGYTF. The chain recombines TRBV2 with TRBJ1-2, with 8 bases lining up with TRBD1. J was trimmed by 5 bases and V by 5 bases; bases with no gene match: 7. The CDR3 sequence is 14 residues long. Germline CDR1 reads SNHLY; CDR2 reads FYNNEI.

The chain has TRBV30 and TRBJ1-5; 10 nucleotides line up with TRBD1. The germline CDR1 and CDR2 sequences are GTSNPN and SVGIG (reference sequence). With 5 bases clipped from V and 3 bases from J, the junction kept 4 bases outside the gene matches. The CDR3 runs to 14 residues. The CDR3: CAWSGTGANQPQHF. The CDR3 DNA follows: TGTGCCTGGTCCGGGACAGGGGCCAATCAGCCCCAGCATTTT.

The chain links TRBV28 to TRBJ2-7; TRBD2 aligns across 7 bases. From germline, CDR1 is MDHEN and CDR2 SYDVKM. The CDR3 extends over 16 amino acids. V shed 1 base, J shed 3 bases, and the junction held 9 bases outside the gene matches. CDR3 in DNA: TGTGCCAGCAGTTTATCCCCCCTAGCGGCACTCTACGAGCAGTACTTC. Protein product: CASSLSPLAALYEQYF. The variable domain in full, with the rest retrieved from reference TRBV28 and TRBJ2-7, is DVKVTQSSRYLVKRTGEKVFLECVQDMDHENMFWYRQDPGLGLRLIYFSYDVKMKEKGDIPEGYSVSREKKERFSLILESASTNQTSMYLCASSLSPLAALYEQYFGPGTRLTVT.

The rearrangement joins TRBV18 to TRBJ1-1; D is possibly TRBD1 (5 bases). V was pared by 6 bases and J by 4 bases, with 15 bases between. Germline lookup yields CDR1 KGHSH and CDR2 LQKENI. There are 14 residues in the CDR3. Written as DNA, the CDR3 is TGTGCCAGCTCCCCCAGGGATTTCATCACTGAAGCTTTCTTT. Its protein is CASSPRDFITEAFF.

The J gene is TRBJ2-5, the V gene TRBV24-1, with D perhaps matching TRBD2 (5 bases). Trimming took off 6 bases at V and 5 bases at J, with 15 bases between the two ends. The CDR3 runs 14 residues. Germline CDR1 KGHDR, CDR2 SFDVKD. CDR3 nucleotides: TGTGCCACCAGTCTCTGGTCCTGGAGGGAGACCCAGTACTTC. The encoded protein is CATSLWSWRETQYF.

The CDR3 loop is CAYRQTNTEAFF. CDR3 nucleotide sequence: TGTGCCTACCGACAGACGAACACTGAAGCTTTCTTT. The chain has TRBV30 and TRBJ1-1, with D tentatively TRBD1 (5 bases). Germline V gene lookup returns CDR1 GTSNPN and CDR2 SVGIG (reference sequence). The V end was cut by 7 bases, the J end by 1 base, with 10 bases between. CDR3 length equals 12 residues.

The gene calls are TRBV19 and TRBJ1-6, with 8 bases matching TRBD1. Per the germline V gene, CDR1 is LNHDA and CDR2 is SQIVND (reference sequence). The CDR3 runs to 14 residues. Unmatched junction bases numbered 2, after V lost 4 bases and J lost 6 bases. The CDR3 here is CASSTQGANSPLHF. The CDR3 region has the DNA TGTGCCAGTAGTACGCAGGGGGCTAATTCACCCCTCCACTTT.

The CDR3 protein is CASSYTSGTNTGELFF. In DNA form, the CDR3 reads TGTGCCAGCAGTTACACTAGCGGAACGAACACCGGGGAGCTGTTTTTT. The V and J genes are TRBV6-5 and TRBJ2-2; 8 positions agree with TRBD2. The V gene end was trimmed by 2 bases and the J gene end by 0 bases; junction bases not matched to a gene: 2. The germline gives CDR1 MNHEY, CDR2 SVGAGI. This CDR3 spans 16 amino acids.

The chain uses TRBV9 and TRBJ2-7; 10 nucleotides agree with TRBD2. The CDR3 spans 14 residues. Germline assignment: CDR1 SGDLS and CDR2 YYNGEE. V dropped 2 bases and J dropped 9; count of bases not matched to a gene: 8. CDR3 nucleotides: TGTGCCAGCAGCGTTGGTTCTAGCGGGAGTTGGCAGTACTTC. Amino acid sequence: CASSVGSSGSWQYF.

The chain joins TRBV11-2 to TRBJ2-2; TRBD1 might be the D (6 bases). Germline lookup yields CDR1 SGHAT and CDR2 FQNNGV. V was clipped by 5 bases and J by 5 bases, with 9 bases between them. There are 13 residues in the CDR3. The CDR3 sequence is CASSAQGTGELFF. The CDR3 DNA is TGTGCCAGCAGCGCTCAGGGGACCGGGGAGCTGTTTTTT.

The gene calls are TRBV9 and TRBJ2-1, with 7 nucleotides matching TRBD2. This CDR3 region has 16 residues. Germline-derived CDR1 and CDR2 are SGDLS and YYNGEE. V dropped 3 bases and J dropped 8; count of bases not matched to a gene: 14. The CDR3 reads CASSAPGSGVGDEQFF. Written as DNA, the CDR3 is TGTGCCAGCAGCGCCCCTGGGAGCGGGGTGGGGGATGAGCAGTTCTTC.

V and J are TRBV6-5 and TRBJ2-1; 11 bases align to TRBD1. The germline gives CDR1 MNHEY, CDR2 SVGAGI. Trimming took 1 base from V and 6 from J; bases not matched to a gene: 5. The CDR3 sequence is 16 residues long. CDR3 DNA: TGTGCCAGCAGTTACTTCGCCGGGACAGGGGGCAATGAGCAGTTCTTC. This encodes CASSYFAGTGGNEQFF.

V is TRBV7-9 and J is TRBJ1-5; a possible D gene is TRBD1 (5 bases). Deletions cut 1 base from V and 7 bases from J, with 11 bases between. CDR1 is SEHNR and CDR2 is FQNEAQ in the germline V gene (reference sequence). CDR3 size: 14 residues. CDR3 nucleotides: TGTGCCAGCAGCTTAGGAGGGACTCGACAGCCCCAGCATTTT. This encodes CASSLGGTRQPQHF.

This clone was recorded only once. The rearrangement joins TRBV4-1 to TRBJ2-7; D unclear. The CDR3 sequence is 14 residues long. The germline V gene encodes CDR1 MGHRA and CDR2 YSYEKL. The V gene lost 1 base and the J gene lost 2 bases, with 9 bases spanning the gap. CDR3 residues: CASSQVSSPYEQYF. The CDR3 coding sequence is TGCGCCAGCAGCCAAGTTTCCAGTCCCTACGAGCAGTACTTC.

This chain connects TRBV15 to TRBJ2-7, with D perhaps TRBD2 (6 bases). Per germline, CDR1 LNHNV and CDR2 YYDKDF (reference sequence). CDR3 length: 15 amino acids. Trimming cost V 1 base and J 1 base, with 11 bases left between them. The CDR3 bases are TGTGCCACCAGCAGAGTAGCGGCGCCTTCCTACGAGCAGTACTTC. Protein product: CATSRVAAPSYEQYF.

The chain recombines TRBV11-2 with TRBJ2-7, with 9 bases lining up with TRBD2. Germline lookup yields CDR1 SGHAT and CDR2 FQNNGV. Losses at the gene ends were 5 bases for V and 2 bases for J; bases not matched to a gene: 7. The CDR3 runs 15 residues. CDR3 in DNA: TGTGCCAGCAGCACCCTACTAGCGGGCGCCTACGAGCAGTACTTC. Protein sequence: CASSTLLAGAYEQYF. Supplemented by reference TRBV11-2 and TRBJ2-7, the full variable domain reads EAGVAQSPRYKIIEKRQSVAFWCNPISGHATLYWYQQILGQGPKLLIQFQNNGVVDDSQLPKDRFSAERLKGVDSTLKIQPAKLEDSAVYLCASSTLLAGAYEQYFGPGTRLTVT.

This chain joins TRBV29-1 and TRBJ2-7, with 16 bases fitting TRBD2. Unmatched junction bases numbered 3, after V lost 4 bases and J lost 0 bases. The CDR3 is 16 residues long. The germline CDR1 and CDR2 sequences are SQVTM and ANQGSEA. The CDR3 DNA reads TGCAGCGTTGGGGGACTAGCGGGAGGGGCCTCCTACGAGCAGTACTTC. Protein sequence: CSVGGLAGGASYEQYF.

This chain links TRBV11-2 with TRBJ2-2, with D maybe TRBD2 (5 bases). The CDR3 extends over 13 amino acids. In germline, CDR1 is SGHAT, CDR2 FQNNGV. V shed 1 base and J shed 6 bases, with 6 bases lying between them. The CDR3 nucleotides are TGTGCCAGCAGCTTAGGAGGGTCCGGGGAGCTGTTTTTT. Translating gives CASSLGGSGELFF.

This chain links TRBV6-6 with TRBJ2-7, with D possibly TRBD1 on 6 matching bases. From germline, CDR1 is MNHNY and CDR2 SVGAGI (reference sequence). The CDR3 runs to 14 residues. V was pared by 7 bases and J by 0 bases, with 13 bases between. CDR3 bases: TGTGCCAGCACCGCAGGGGCCACCTCCTACGAGCAGTACTTC. It yields the protein CASTAGATSYEQYF.

The CDR3: CASSFGGTSTKQYF. DNA for the CDR3: TGTGCCAGCAGCTTTGGAGGGACTTCTACGAAGCAGTACTTC. This rearrangement joins TRBV7-6 to TRBJ2-7; tentative D call: TRBD2 (6 bases). Trimming shortened V by 3 bases and J by 8 bases, and 17 bases separated the two germline ends. Per the germline V gene, CDR1 is SGHVS and CDR2 is FNYEAQ. The CDR3 runs to 14 residues.

V usage is TRBV7-9 and J usage is TRBJ2-1, with D maybe TRBD2 (5 bases). Trimming shortened V by 4 bases and J by 5 bases, and 18 bases separated the two germline ends. This CDR3 is built from 16 residues. CDR1 SEHNR and CDR2 FQNEAQ come from the germline V gene (reference sequence). CDR3 in amino acids: CASSSNGAVPNNEQFF. As DNA, the CDR3 is TGTGCCAGCAGCTCCAACGGAGCGGTTCCGAACAATGAGCAGTTCTTC.